The clone carrying this T cell receptor (beta chain) showed up just once. Its antigen remains unknown. The data are from a study of T cell responses to AZD1222 COVID-19 vaccine. Findings and limits, study-wide: Dominant at 160-218 and 743-854, vaccine-associated CD4 TCRs also spanned spike.

Germline-derived CDR1 and CDR2 are MNHNS and SASEGT. The J segment lost 7 bases and the V segment lost 2 bases, leaving 10 bases of the junction unmatched. This CDR3 region has 15 residues. Libraries were prepared by immunoSEQ multiplex PCR; TCRdb keeps only in-frame clonotypes and omits some of them. In the table there are 140,000 to 150,000 clones, more than 85% of which are singletons. The chain employs TRBV6-1 and TRBJ1-2; 7 bases are shared with TRBD1. This TCR came from an adult in good health. This specimen was peripheral blood, taken on day 0 of AZD1222 vaccination. The CDR3 DNA sequence: TGTGCCAGCAGTGAAAGGCCAGGGGGGATCTCTGGCTACACCTTC. Encoded protein: CASSERPGGISGYTF.